One sample yielded the 30 T cell receptor beta chains listed below, sequenced in a study listed by TCRdb under 2016. Library preparation employed RT-PCR. Sequencing took place on an Illumina MiSeq. Using fastp trimming at Q25 and MiXCR clonotype assembly, TCRdb reanalyzed the public sequencing data and kept in-frame beta chains. Here each entry gathers all rows of one CDR3 protein and keeps the most common genes and DNA. The sample contains 650,000 to 800,000 distinct CDR3 sequences, about 14% of them found a single time. Of the sample, roughly 3.6% falls within the top ten clones. Sequences were obtained from memory CD4+ T cells from blood. The receptors stem from a female donor in good health, serving as a healthy control.

The chain is built from TRBV7-2 and TRBJ1-3; D is possibly TRBD1 (6 bases). CDR1 and CDR2 from the germline V gene are SGHTA and FQGNSA. The V end was cut by 0 bases, the J end by 4 bases, with 10 bases between. The CDR3 contains 15 residues. CDR3: CASSLAVGQGNTIYF. Written as DNA, the CDR3 is TGTGCCAGCAGCTTAGCAGTCGGACAGGGAAACACCATATATTTT.

The table lists this clonotype with many counts. The chain joins TRBV6-5 to TRBJ2-5, with unresolved D. Germline V gene data show CDR1 as MNHEY and CDR2 as SVGAGI. V dropped 2 bases and J dropped 5 bases, with 12 bases sitting between them. The CDR3 covers 14 residues. CDR3 region: CASSYLVTSETQYF. CDR3 DNA sequence: TGTGCCAGCAGTTACCTGGTTACCTCGGAGACCCAGTACTTC.

This clonotype was seen more than once but under ten times. The chain employs TRBV7-6 and TRBJ2-7; 9 bases match TRBD1. This CDR3 has 14 amino acids. V was pared by 5 bases and J by 4 bases, with 6 bases of the junction left unmatched. Germline CDR1 SGHVS, CDR2 FNYEAQ. CDR3: CASSRAGTGYEQYF. Here the CDR3 DNA reads TGTGCCAGCAGCCGGGCAGGGACAGGGTACGAGCAGTACTTC.

The J gene is TRBJ1-6, the V gene TRBV20-1; D may be TRBD1 (5 bases). Trimming took 6 bases from V and 9 from J, leaving 18 bases between them. The CDR3 runs 14 residues. The germline CDR1 and CDR2 sequences are DFQATT and SNEGSKA (reference sequence). The CDR3 sequence: CSAEPQGSISPLHF. CDR3 nucleotides: TGCAGTGCGGAGCCCCAGGGATCCATTTCACCCCTCCACTTT.

This clonotype was detected a few times. V usage is TRBV7-9 and J usage is TRBJ2-1; 7 nucleotides align to TRBD2. The length of the CDR3 is 15 residues. Germline values: CDR1 SEHNR, CDR2 FQNEAQ (reference sequence). The trim removed 5 bases at V and 3 bases at J, leaving 7 bases unmatched. The CDR3 reads CASSGGGSNYNEQFF. The CDR3 DNA sequence: TGTGCCAGCAGCGGAGGCGGGAGTAACTACAATGAGCAGTTCTTC.

This clonotype was recorded a few times. V gene TRBV28 combines with J gene TRBJ1-2, with TRBD1 identical over 11 bases. CDR3 size: 17 residues. Looked up from germline, CDR1 is MDHEN and CDR2 is SYDVKM. After removal of 6 bases from V and 2 bases from J, the junction contained 11 bases not matched to a gene. In DNA, the CDR3 is TGTGCCAGCAGCACAGGCGGTGGACAGGGGGCGAACTATGGCTACACCTTC. Translating gives CASSTGGGQGANYGYTF.

Ten or more counts support this clonotype. The V and J genes are TRBV29-1 and TRBJ2-2; either TRBD1 or TRBD2 may supply D (6 bases each). V was pared by 7 bases and J by 6 bases, with 18 bases between. The CDR3 is 14 amino acids. Per germline, CDR1 SQVTM and CDR2 ANQGSEA. For the CDR3, the DNA is TGCAGCGCCCAGGGGCAGGGAGGATCCGGGGAGCTGTTTTTT. It translates to CSAQGQGGSGELFF.

This sequence joins TRBV5-4 and TRBJ2-3; D is ambiguous. The CDR3 consists of 14 residues. The germline V gene encodes CDR1 SGHNT and CDR2 YYREEE (reference sequence). Trimming took off 0 bases at V and 1 base at J, with 6 bases between the two ends. The CDR3 nucleotides read TGTGCCAGCAGCTTGGAACACGGCACAGATACGCAGTATTTT. This translates into CASSLEHGTDTQYF.

CDR3 sequence (DNA): TGTGCCAGTAGTATAGGCCCCCTGCGGCCCCAGCATTTT. It specifies CASSIGPLRPQHF. The chain couples TRBV19 to TRBJ1-5; D is uncertain. The CDR3 totals 13 residues. Germline loops: CDR1 LNHDA, CDR2 SQIVND (reference sequence). Trimming stripped 1 base from V and 9 bases from J, with 10 bases between.

The chain couples TRBV5-1 to TRBJ1-2, with D unclear. The V and J ends lost 0 bases and 7 bases respectively, with 10 bases between them. The CDR3 length is 13 residues. Germline loops: CDR1 SGHRS, CDR2 YFSETQ. The CDR3 nucleotides are TGCGCCAGCAGCTTGGCCGTAGAATCTGGCTACACCTTC. Its translation: CASSLAVESGYTF.

This clonotype was seen more than once but under ten times. The rearrangement joins TRBV5-1 to TRBJ2-5; the match to TRBD1 covers 9 bases. The V gene end was trimmed by 1 base and the J gene end by 4 bases; junction bases not matched to a gene: 5. CDR3 length: 15 residues. Germline values: CDR1 SGHRS, CDR2 YFSETQ. In DNA form, the CDR3 reads TGCGCCAGCAGCTTGACAGGGGGCTCGACAGAGACCCAGTACTTC. It codes for CASSLTGGSTETQYF.

The chain recombines TRBV6-2 or TRBV6-3 with TRBJ2-1; 10 bases agree with TRBD2. Germline assignment: CDR1 MNHEY and CDR2 SVGEGT. Trimming removed 6 bases from V and 8 bases from J; junction bases left unmatched: 10. This CDR3 comprises 15 residues. In DNA, the CDR3 is TGTGCCAGCAGACCAGGGGGTCTAGCGGGAGATGAGCAGTTCTTC. It yields the protein CASRPGGLAGDEQFF.

The V gene is TRBV20-1, the J gene TRBJ1-5, with 10 bases fitting TRBD1. Looked up from germline, CDR1 is DFQATT and CDR2 is SNEGSKA (reference sequence). Trimming took 5 bases from V and 4 from J; bases not matched to a gene: 8. This CDR3 region has 15 residues. The CDR3 sequence: CSASGTGEVNQPQHF. For the CDR3, the DNA is TGCAGTGCTTCTGGGACAGGGGAGGTTAATCAGCCCCAGCATTTT.

The chain is built from TRBV30 and TRBJ2-1; D might be TRBD2 (7 bases). In germline, CDR1 is GTSNPN, CDR2 SVGIG (reference sequence). This CDR3 contains 14 residues. With 2 bases removed from V and 3 bases from J, the gap between germline ends came to 11 bases. The CDR3 region has the DNA TGTGCCTGGAGTAGGGGGGGACTCTACAATGAGCAGTTCTTC. This encodes CAWSRGGLYNEQFF.

This chain joins TRBV28 and TRBJ1-2; TRBD1 is a possible D gene (5 bases). From germline, CDR1 is MDHEN and CDR2 SYDVKM. V was shortened by 11 bases and J by 5 bases, with 15 bases between the two germline ends. The CDR3 length is 12 residues. The CDR3 sequence: CAEGAGKYGYTF. The CDR3 nucleotides read TGTGCCGAAGGGGCAGGGAAGTATGGCTACACCTTC.

This clonotype was counted many times. This chain joins TRBV20-1 and TRBJ2-1, with 12 positions matching TRBD2. Germline trimming cut 5 bases from V and 1 base from J; bases unmatched to any gene: 3. This CDR3 spans 15 amino acids. CDR1 is DFQATT and CDR2 is SNEGSKA in the germline V gene (reference sequence). CDR3 bases: TGCAGTGCTGAGGGGACTAGCGGGTCCTACAATGAGCAGTTCTTC. Translating gives CSAEGTSGSYNEQFF.

This clonotype was recorded only once. The chain carries TRBV7-9 and TRBJ2-3, with D perhaps TRBD2 (7 bases). This CDR3 has 16 residues. The V end was cut by 5 bases, the J end by 2 bases, with 17 bases between. Germline V lookup: CDR1 SEHNR, CDR2 FQNEAQ (reference sequence). The CDR3 DNA follows: TGTGCCAGCAGCCGGGGGGCAGGGGCTAACACAGATACGCAGTATTTT. It translates to CASSRGAGANTDTQYF.

The V call is TRBV20-1, the J call TRBJ1-6, with D unclear. V dropped 7 bases and J dropped 7 bases, with 11 bases sitting between them. Germline V CDR1 and CDR2: DFQATT, SNEGSKA (reference sequence). This CDR3 is 12 amino acids long. The CDR3 nucleotides read TGCAGTGTTCGCCGGCCCAATTCACCCCTCCACTTT. Protein product: CSVRRPNSPLHF.

This clonotype was detected many times. V usage is TRBV12-3 or TRBV12-4 and J usage is TRBJ2-1; 10 bases are shared with TRBD2. The CDR3 totals 17 residues. The trim removed 5 bases at V and 5 bases at J, leaving 12 bases unmatched. CDR3 sequence: CASSPYSAGGPHNEQFF. CDR3 nucleotides: TGTGCCAGCAGTCCGTATTCAGCGGGAGGGCCGCACAATGAGCAGTTCTTC.

This chain uses TRBV2 with TRBJ1-2; TRBD1 matches at 7 bases. With V trimmed by 8 bases and J by 4 bases, 10 bases remained unmatched. The CDR3 runs to 14 residues. Germline CDR1 and CDR2: SNHLY and FYNNEI. Written as DNA, the CDR3 is TGTGCCAGCCCAACAGGACAGGACCCCTATGGCTACACCTTC. This gives the protein CASPTGQDPYGYTF.

J is TRBJ1-4 and V is TRBV20-1; D is uncertain. CDR1 and CDR2 (germline): DFQATT, SNEGSKA (reference sequence). Trimming removed 3 bases from V and 2 bases from J, with 7 bases in between. The CDR3 covers 13 residues. The CDR3 region has the DNA TGCAGTGCTAGCCCGGAGACTAATGAAAAACTGTTTTTT. Translating gives CSASPETNEKLFF.

This clonotype was seen at least ten times. The chain has TRBV20-1 and TRBJ2-4; D unresolved. Trimming cost V 7 bases and J 10 bases, with 17 bases left between them. The CDR3 consists of 12 residues. Germline V lookup: CDR1 DFQATT, CDR2 SNEGSKA (reference sequence). The CDR3 spells CSVALGEGIQYF. CDR3 nucleotide sequence: TGCAGTGTCGCCTTAGGAGAAGGGATTCAGTACTTC.

The J gene is TRBJ2-3, the V gene TRBV20-1; perhaps TRBD2 as D (6 bases). Between the trimmed V and J ends, which lost 2 bases and 4 bases, there was a span of 13 bases. Germline values: CDR1 DFQATT, CDR2 SNEGSKA (reference sequence). This CDR3 region has 14 residues. The CDR3 loop is CSARIGSISDTQYF. The CDR3 DNA reads as TGCAGTGCTAGAATCGGGAGTATTTCAGATACGCAGTATTTT.

This clonotype was observed many times. V and J are TRBV5-1 and TRBJ2-2; a weak D match, TRBD1 (5 bases). V was trimmed by 8 bases and J by 5 bases, leaving 16 bases between them. The germline V gene has CDR1 SGHRS and CDR2 YFSETQ. This CDR3 region has 14 residues. The CDR3 sequence is CASYVGQTTGELFF. CDR3 DNA: TGCGCCAGTTATGTGGGGCAAACGACCGGGGAGCTGTTTTTT.

This clonotype was seen repeatedly, ten times or more. In nucleotides, the CDR3 is TGTGCCAGCAGCCTGACTGAAGACGGGGGTGTCGACGAGCAGTACTTC. Its protein is CASSLTEDGGVDEQYF. The gene calls are TRBV7-2 and TRBJ2-7; maybe TRBD2 (6 bases). Germline lookup yields CDR1 SGHTA and CDR2 FQGNSA. The CDR3 consists of 16 residues. Trimming removed 5 bases at V and 5 bases at J, with 22 bases between.

The chain carries TRBV7-2 and TRBJ2-2, with a possible D match to TRBD1 (5 bases). The CDR3 length is 13 residues. Trimming took off 5 bases at V and 4 bases at J, with 8 bases between the two ends. Germline CDR1 SGHTA, CDR2 FQGNSA. CDR3 sequence reads: CASSQTATGELFF. CDR3 coding DNA: TGTGCCAGCAGCCAGACAGCCACCGGGGAGCTGTTTTTT.

This clonotype was observed many times. This chain uses TRBV20-1 with TRBJ2-1, with 9 bases aligning to TRBD1. The CDR3 consists of 16 residues. Germline-derived CDR1 and CDR2 are DFQATT and SNEGSKA (reference sequence). J gave up 9 bases and V 1 base, and 13 bases lay outside the gene matches. Here the CDR3 DNA reads TGCAGTGCTAGAGTAAGGGGACAGGGTGCTTATGGTGAGCAGTTCTTC. This gives the protein CSARVRGQGAYGEQFF.

This clonotype has a count of ten or more. The rearrangement uses TRBV12-3 or TRBV12-4 and TRBJ1-2; D possibly corresponds to TRBD1 (6 bases). The CDR3 extends over 13 amino acids. Trimming took off 6 bases at V and 8 bases at J, with 16 bases between the two ends. The CDR3 loop reads CASSSDSYRGYTF. The DNA of the CDR3 is TGTGCCAGCAGCTCGGACAGTTATAGGGGCTACACCTTC.

This clonotype was picked up many times. Here the CDR3 DNA reads TGCAGTGCTAGACGCCCTAGCGGGAACAATGAGCAGTTCTTC. Its protein is CSARRPSGNNEQFF. The rearrangement links TRBV20-1 to TRBJ2-1; TRBD2 matches at 9 bases. V lost 2 bases to trimming and J lost 5 bases; unmatched junction nucleotides: 4. This CDR3 is 14 amino acids long. The germline CDR1 and CDR2 sequences are DFQATT and SNEGSKA (reference sequence).

At least ten counts were recorded for this clonotype. The chain combines TRBV20-1 with TRBJ2-7; 9 nucleotides match TRBD1. The ends lost 0 bases at V and 5 bases at J; junction bases unmatched: 5. CDR1 is DFQATT and CDR2 is SNEGSKA in the germline V gene (reference sequence). This CDR3 has 14 residues. For the CDR3, the DNA is TGCAGTGCTAGAGACCCCGGACAGGGGAACGAGCAGTACTTC. This sequence encodes CSARDPGQGNEQYF.